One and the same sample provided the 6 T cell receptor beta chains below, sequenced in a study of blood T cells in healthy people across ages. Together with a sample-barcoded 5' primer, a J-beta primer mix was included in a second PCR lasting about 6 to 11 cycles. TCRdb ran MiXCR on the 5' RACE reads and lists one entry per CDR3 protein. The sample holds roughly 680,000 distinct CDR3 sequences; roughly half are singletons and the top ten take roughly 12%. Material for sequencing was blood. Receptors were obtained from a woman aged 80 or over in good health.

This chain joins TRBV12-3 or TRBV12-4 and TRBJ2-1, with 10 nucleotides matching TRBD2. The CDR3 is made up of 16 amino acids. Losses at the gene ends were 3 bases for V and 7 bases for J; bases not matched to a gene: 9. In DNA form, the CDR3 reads TGTGCCAGCAGTTTTGGGAGGGGACTAGCGAAGAATGAGCAGTTCTTC. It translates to CASSFGRGLAKNEQFF.

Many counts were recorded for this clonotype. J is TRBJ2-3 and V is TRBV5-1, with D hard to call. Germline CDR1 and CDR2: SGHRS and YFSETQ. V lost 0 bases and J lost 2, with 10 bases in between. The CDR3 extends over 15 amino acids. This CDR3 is CASSLGRPTTDTQYF. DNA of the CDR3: TGCGCCAGCAGCTTGGGCCGACCGACCACAGATACGCAGTATTTT.

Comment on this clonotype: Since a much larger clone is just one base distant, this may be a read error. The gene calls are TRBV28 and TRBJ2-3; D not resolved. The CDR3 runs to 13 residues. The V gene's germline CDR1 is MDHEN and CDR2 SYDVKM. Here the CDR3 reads CASRSTGTDAQYF. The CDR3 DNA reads TGTGCCAGCAGATCGACTGGCACAGATGCGCAGTATTTT.

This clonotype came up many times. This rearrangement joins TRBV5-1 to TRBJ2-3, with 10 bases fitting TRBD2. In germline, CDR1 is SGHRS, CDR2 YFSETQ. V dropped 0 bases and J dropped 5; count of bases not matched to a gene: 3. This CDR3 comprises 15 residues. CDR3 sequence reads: CASSLASGGGDTQYF. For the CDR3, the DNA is TGCGCCAGCAGCTTGGCCAGCGGGGGGGGAGATACGCAGTATTTT.

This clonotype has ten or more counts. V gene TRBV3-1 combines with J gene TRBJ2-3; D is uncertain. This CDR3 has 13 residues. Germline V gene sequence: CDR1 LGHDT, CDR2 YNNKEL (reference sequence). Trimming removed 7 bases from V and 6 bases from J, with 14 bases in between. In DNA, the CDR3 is TGTGCCAGCAAAAACCTGCCCACCGATACGCAGTATTTT. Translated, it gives CASKNLPTDTQYF.

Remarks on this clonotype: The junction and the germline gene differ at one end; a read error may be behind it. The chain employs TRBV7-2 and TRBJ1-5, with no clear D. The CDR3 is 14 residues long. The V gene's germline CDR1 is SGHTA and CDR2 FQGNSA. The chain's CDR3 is CAGSLKGGNQPQHF. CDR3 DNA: TGTGCCGGCAGCTTAAAGGGAGGAAATCAGCCCCAGCATTTT.